This TCR beta chain was found in a study of blood T cell repertoires in COVID-19. Study-level background: Material from acute and convalescent COVID-19 was sourced from the United States, Italy and Spain. From T cells, B-cell-depleted T cells, or PBMCs came the material, which was cDNA or gDNA.

V gave up 3 bases and J gave up 0 bases; unmatched junction bases: 5. The CDR3 extends over 15 amino acids. Looked up from germline, CDR1 is SGHRS and CDR2 is YFSETQ. Original data processing: Cell counts per sample came from amplifying reference gene primers. Generated by immunoSEQ multiplex PCR, the TCRdb table keeps only in-frame clones and is missing some. The D gene and trimming were derived from the DNA, and the V and J assignments and clone size from that table. There are more than 50,000 clones in the sample; 70% to 80% occur only once, and about 47% lies in the top ten. The sequence derives from a woman older than 75 with acute or convalescent COVID-19. The V and J genes are TRBV5-1 and TRBJ1-1, with TRBD1 matching over 7 bases. Source material: peripheral blood. The CDR3 spells CASSSKTGMNTEAFF. CDR3 in DNA: TGCGCCAGCAGCTCGAAGACAGGGATGAACACTGAAGCTTTCTTT.